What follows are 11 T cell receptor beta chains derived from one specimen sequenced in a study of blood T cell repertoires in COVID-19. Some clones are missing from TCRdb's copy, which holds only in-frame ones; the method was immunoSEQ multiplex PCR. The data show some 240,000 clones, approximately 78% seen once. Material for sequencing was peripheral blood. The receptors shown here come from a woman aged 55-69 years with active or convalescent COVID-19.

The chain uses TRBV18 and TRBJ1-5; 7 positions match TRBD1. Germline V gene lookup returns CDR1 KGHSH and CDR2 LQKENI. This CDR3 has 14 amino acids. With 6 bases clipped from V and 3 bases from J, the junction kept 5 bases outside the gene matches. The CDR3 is CASSDTGANQPQHF. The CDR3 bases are TGTGCCAGCTCGGACACAGGGGCCAATCAGCCCCAGCATTTT.

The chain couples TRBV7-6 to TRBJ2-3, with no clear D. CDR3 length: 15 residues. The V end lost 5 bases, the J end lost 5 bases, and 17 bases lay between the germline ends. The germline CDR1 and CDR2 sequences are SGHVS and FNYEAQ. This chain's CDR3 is CASSPRGRSEDTQYF. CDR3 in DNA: TGTGCCAGCAGCCCGCGCGGTAGGTCGGAAGATACGCAGTATTTT.

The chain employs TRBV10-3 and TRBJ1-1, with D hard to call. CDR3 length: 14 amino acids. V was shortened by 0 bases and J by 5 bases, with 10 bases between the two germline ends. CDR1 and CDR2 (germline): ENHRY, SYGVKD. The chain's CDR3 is CAISESPGETEAFF. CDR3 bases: TGTGCCATCAGTGAGTCCCCGGGAGAGACTGAAGCTTTCTTT.

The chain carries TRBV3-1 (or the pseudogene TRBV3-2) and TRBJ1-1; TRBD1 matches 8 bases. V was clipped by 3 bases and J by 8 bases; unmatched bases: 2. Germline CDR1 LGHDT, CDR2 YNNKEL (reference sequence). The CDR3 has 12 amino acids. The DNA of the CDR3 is TGTGCCAGCAGCCACCGGGACAGGGAAGCTTTCTTT. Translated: CASSHRDREAFF.

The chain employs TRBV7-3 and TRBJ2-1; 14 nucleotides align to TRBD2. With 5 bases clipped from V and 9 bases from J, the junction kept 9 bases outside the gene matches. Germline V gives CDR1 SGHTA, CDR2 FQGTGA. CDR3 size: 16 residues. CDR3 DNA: TGTGCCAGCAGCCCAACCCTAGGACTAGCGGGGGGTGAGCAGTTCTTC. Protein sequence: CASSPTLGLAGGEQFF.

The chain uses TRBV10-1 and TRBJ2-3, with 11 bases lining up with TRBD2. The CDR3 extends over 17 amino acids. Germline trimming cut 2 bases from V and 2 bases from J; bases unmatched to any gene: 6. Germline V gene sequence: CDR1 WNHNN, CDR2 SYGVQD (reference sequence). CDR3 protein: CASSETLAGGPTDTQYF. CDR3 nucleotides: TGCGCCAGCAGTGAGACCCTAGCGGGGGGACCCACAGATACGCAGTATTTT.

CDR3 nucleotides: TGTGCCAGCAGCTTAGGGCGGGGGTTTCAAGAGACCCAGTACTTC. It yields the protein CASSLGRGFQETQYF. The gene calls are TRBV7-2 and TRBJ2-5; 7 nucleotides align to TRBD2. The germline gives CDR1 SGHTA, CDR2 FQGNSA. The J segment lost 2 bases and the V segment lost 1 base, leaving 4 bases of the junction unmatched. CDR3 length equals 15 residues. Full variable domain (remainder filled in from reference TRBV7-2 and TRBJ2-5): GAGVSQSPSNKVTEKGKDVELRCDPISGHTALYWYRQSLGQGLEFLIYFQGNSAPDKSGLPSDRFSAERTGGSVSTLTIQRTQQEDSAVYLCASSLGRGFQETQYFGPGTRLLVL.

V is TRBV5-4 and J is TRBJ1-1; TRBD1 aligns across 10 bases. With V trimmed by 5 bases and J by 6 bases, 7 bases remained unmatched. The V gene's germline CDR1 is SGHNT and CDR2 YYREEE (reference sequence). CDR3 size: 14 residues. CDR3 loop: CASSRDRGLPEAFF. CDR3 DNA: TGTGCCAGCAGTCGAGACAGGGGGCTTCCTGAAGCTTTCTTT.

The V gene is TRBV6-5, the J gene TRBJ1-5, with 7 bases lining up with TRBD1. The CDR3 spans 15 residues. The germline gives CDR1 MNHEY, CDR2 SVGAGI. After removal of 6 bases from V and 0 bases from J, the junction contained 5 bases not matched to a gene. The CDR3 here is CASRRQGLSNQPQHF. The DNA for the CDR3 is TGTGCCAGCAGAAGACAGGGTCTTAGCAATCAGCCCCAGCATTTT.

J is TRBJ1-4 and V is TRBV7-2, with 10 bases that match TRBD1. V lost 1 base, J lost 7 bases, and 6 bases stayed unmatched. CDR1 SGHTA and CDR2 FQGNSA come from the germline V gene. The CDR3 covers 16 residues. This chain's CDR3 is CASSLGWTGGGEKLFF. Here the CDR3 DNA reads TGTGCCAGCAGCTTAGGGTGGACAGGGGGTGGTGAAAAACTGTTTTTT.

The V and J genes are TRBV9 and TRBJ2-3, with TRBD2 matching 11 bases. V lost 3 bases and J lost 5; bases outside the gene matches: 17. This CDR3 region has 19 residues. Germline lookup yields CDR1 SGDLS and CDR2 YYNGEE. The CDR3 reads CASSAPRSLAGGQGDTQYF. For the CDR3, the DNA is TGTGCCAGCAGCGCCCCCAGAAGCTTAGCGGGGGGGCAGGGAGATACGCAGTATTTT.